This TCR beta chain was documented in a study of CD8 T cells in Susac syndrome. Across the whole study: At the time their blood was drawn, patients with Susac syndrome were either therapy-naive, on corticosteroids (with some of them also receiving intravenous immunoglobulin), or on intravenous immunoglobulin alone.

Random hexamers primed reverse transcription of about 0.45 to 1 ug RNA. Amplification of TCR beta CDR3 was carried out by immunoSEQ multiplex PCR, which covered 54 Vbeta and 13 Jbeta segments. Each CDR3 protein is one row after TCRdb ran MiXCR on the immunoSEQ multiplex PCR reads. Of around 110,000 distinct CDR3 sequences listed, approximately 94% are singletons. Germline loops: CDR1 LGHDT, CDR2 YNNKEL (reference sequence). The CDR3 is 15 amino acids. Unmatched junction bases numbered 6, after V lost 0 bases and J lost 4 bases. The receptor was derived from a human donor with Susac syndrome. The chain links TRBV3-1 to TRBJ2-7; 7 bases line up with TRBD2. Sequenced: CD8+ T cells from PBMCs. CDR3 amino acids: CASSQDQASGYEQYF. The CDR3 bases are TGTGCCAGCAGCCAAGATCAGGCTAGCGGTTACGAGCAGTACTTC.